These 19 T cell receptor beta chains were sequenced from one sample in a study of Ad26.COV2.S vaccination and SARS-CoV-2 variants. Treatment here: about 20 received Ad26.COV2.S at low or high dose, single or two shots; about 5 received placebo; per-sample allocation not given. Following the first vaccine or placebo injection, samples were taken on day 63. The assay was immunoSEQ multiplex PCR, and TCRdb's table has in-frame clones only and misses some. The sample shows about 220,000 clones, over 75% of them seen only once. The material sequenced was peripheral blood, taken in a trial of Ad26.COV2.S vaccine versus placebo. The source of these receptors is a person between 18 and 60 years old who received the Ad26.COV2.S COVID-19 vaccine or a placebo.

This chain joins TRBV15 and TRBJ2-7; no reliable D call. Germline CDR1 and CDR2: LNHNV and YYDKDF (reference sequence). Trimming left V 4 bases short and J 0 bases short, with 7 bases between. The CDR3 loop spans 13 amino acids. The CDR3 DNA reads as TGTGCCACCAGCAAAGATCGCTCCTACGAGCAGTACTTC. Translation: CATSKDRSYEQYF.

The gene calls are TRBV19 and TRBJ2-5; possible D gene TRBD2, 6 bases. CDR1 and CDR2 from the germline V gene are LNHDA and SQIVND (reference sequence). Trimming took off 3 bases at V and 5 bases at J, with 7 bases between the two ends. CDR3 length equals 12 residues. As DNA, the CDR3 is TGTGCCAGTAGTATCCGGGGGGAGACCCAGTACTTC. This gives the protein CASSIRGETQYF.

The chain couples TRBV18 to TRBJ1-4; D might be TRBD1 (5 bases). CDR1 is KGHSH and CDR2 is LQKENI in the germline V gene. Trimming took off 2 bases at V and 4 bases at J, with 8 bases between the two ends. CDR3 length: 14 amino acids. The CDR3 is CASSPLGVNEKLFF. Here the CDR3 DNA reads TGTGCCAGCTCACCATTGGGGGTTAATGAAAAACTGTTTTTT.

The table lists this clone with a few counts. This chain uses TRBV3-1 (or the pseudogene TRBV3-2) with TRBJ1-2; D is perhaps TRBD1 (5 bases). CDR3 length: 13 amino acids. Germline lookup yields CDR1 LGHDT and CDR2 YNNKEL (reference sequence). The ends were cut back, 4 bases at V and 5 bases at J, with 11 bases in the middle. The CDR3 loop is CASSRGVGYGYTF. As DNA, the CDR3 is TGTGCCAGCAGCCGAGGGGTCGGGTATGGCTACACCTTC.

This chain uses TRBV6-6 with TRBJ2-2; the D gene is possibly TRBD2 (6 bases). Trimming took off 7 bases at V and 1 base at J, with 13 bases between the two ends. Germline V gene sequence: CDR1 MNHNY, CDR2 SVGAGI (reference sequence). The CDR3 runs to 15 residues. The DNA of the CDR3 is TGTGCCAGCAAGCTCGGGACTTTGAACACCGGGGAGCTGTTTTTT. It is translated as CASKLGTLNTGELFF.

The chain combines TRBV5-5 with TRBJ1-1, with 11 positions matching TRBD1. CDR3 size: 15 residues. The V gene end was trimmed by 2 bases and the J gene end by 3 bases; junction bases not matched to a gene: 3. Germline V lookup: CDR1 SGHKS, CDR2 YYEKEE (reference sequence). The CDR3 sequence is CASSFGQGAYTEAFF. The CDR3 DNA is TGTGCCAGCAGCTTCGGACAGGGGGCGTACACTGAAGCTTTCTTT.

With regard to this clone: Different DNA sequences within this sample yield the same CDR3. This sequence joins TRBV10-2 and TRBJ1-5; D not resolved. The CDR3 has 12 residues. V lost 5 bases and J lost 1, with 3 bases in between. Germline lookup yields CDR1 WSHSY and CDR2 SAAADI. The CDR3 DNA reads as TGCGCCAGCAGTAACAGCAATCAGCCCCAGCATTTT. It encodes CASSNSNQPQHF.

The CDR3: CASSDTRRTEAFF. CDR3 bases: TGTGCCAGCAGTGATACAAGAAGGACTGAAGCTTTCTTT. The V gene is TRBV6-1, the J gene TRBJ1-1, with unresolved D. From germline, CDR1 is MNHNS and CDR2 SASEGT. CDR3 size: 13 residues. The V end lost 3 bases, the J end lost 5 bases, and 10 bases lay between the germline ends.

This clone appeared once. The chain combines TRBV21-1 with TRBJ2-3; whether TRBD2, the table's D call, matches the DNA was not checked. TRBV21-1 is a documented pseudogene. This CDR3 region has 19 residues. The CDR3 nucleotides are TGTGCCAGCAGCAAAGCGTTGTCCTGGCGGGGCTCTAGCACAGATACGCAGTATTTT. Translating it yields CASSKALSWRGSSTDTQYF.

The V and J genes are TRBV27 and TRBJ2-1; 9 bases are a match to TRBD2. Germline-derived CDR1 and CDR2 are MNHEY and SMNVEV (reference sequence). After removal of 5 bases from V and 6 bases from J, the junction contained 11 bases not matched to a gene. The CDR3 consists of 16 residues. The CDR3 nucleotides read TGTGCCAGCAGTGGCCGGACTAGCGCCACTCCCAATGAGCAGTTCTTC. It specifies CASSGRTSATPNEQFF.

The V gene is TRBV15, the J gene TRBJ2-2, with 7 nucleotides matching TRBD1. The CDR3 runs to 15 residues. CDR1 and CDR2 (germline): LNHNV, YYDKDF (reference sequence). V was clipped by 3 bases and J by 2 bases; unmatched bases: 3. The CDR3 loop reads CATSRDRTNTGELFF. As DNA, the CDR3 is TGTGCCACCAGCAGGGACAGGACAAACACCGGGGAGCTGTTTTTT.

J is TRBJ2-7 and V is TRBV7-9; tentative D call: TRBD1 (6 bases). The CDR3 totals 14 residues. Trimming took 1 base from V and 0 from J, leaving 7 bases between them. Germline V lookup: CDR1 SEHNR, CDR2 FQNEAQ (reference sequence). CDR3 amino acids: CASSLDRVSYEQYF. For the CDR3, the DNA is TGTGCCAGCAGCTTAGACAGGGTCTCCTACGAGCAGTACTTC.

The chain uses TRBV28 and TRBJ2-7; TRBD1 might be the D (6 bases). CDR1 and CDR2 (germline): MDHEN, SYDVKM. V was pared by 3 bases and J by 2 bases, with 8 bases between. The CDR3 has 13 amino acids. CDR3 DNA sequence: TGTGCCAGCAGTTTGGACAGCACCTACGAGCAGTACTTC. This gives the protein CASSLDSTYEQYF.

V and J are TRBV13 and TRBJ2-7; 7 bases line up with TRBD1. Germline trimming cut 6 bases from V and 2 bases from J; bases unmatched to any gene: 4. The CDR3 has 13 residues. The germline V gene has CDR1 PRHDT and CDR2 FYEKMQ (reference sequence). CDR3 sequence (DNA): TGTGCCAGCAGTTACGGGACAGCCTACGAGCAGTACTTC. This codes for CASSYGTAYEQYF.

The CDR3 DNA follows: TGTGCCAGCAGCGGCCAGGGGACAACTAATGAAAAACTGTTTTTT. It translates to CASSGQGTTNEKLFF. This chain joins TRBV9 and TRBJ1-4, with D possibly TRBD1 on 6 matching bases. This CDR3 has 15 amino acids. Germline V gene data show CDR1 as SGDLS and CDR2 as YYNGEE. V lost 3 bases and J lost 0, with 9 bases in between.

The V and J genes are TRBV28 and TRBJ2-5; 7 nucleotides align to TRBD2. The CDR3 covers 14 residues. Looked up from germline, CDR1 is MDHEN and CDR2 is SYDVKM. J lost 4 bases, V lost 3 bases, and 5 bases had no gene match. Here the CDR3 DNA reads TGTGCCAGCAGTTTCCCAGGCGGGGGAGAGACCCAGTACTTC. This codes for CASSFPGGGETQYF.

V gene TRBV5-1 combines with J gene TRBJ1-4; tentative D call: TRBD1 (5 bases). V shed 0 bases and J shed 3 bases, with 9 bases lying between them. The CDR3 runs 15 residues. Germline-derived CDR1 and CDR2 are SGHRS and YFSETQ. This CDR3 reads CASSLAGGSNEKLFF. For the CDR3, the DNA is TGCGCCAGCAGCTTGGCCGGGGGGTCTAATGAAAAACTGTTTTTT.

This rearrangement joins TRBV7-2 to TRBJ1-1; 7 bases align to TRBD1. Per germline, CDR1 SGHTA and CDR2 FQGNSA. V lost 5 bases, J lost 1 base, and 4 bases stayed unmatched. There are 14 residues in the CDR3. This CDR3 is CASSAGTANTEAFF. The DNA of the CDR3 is TGTGCCAGCAGCGCCGGGACAGCGAACACTGAAGCTTTCTTT.

J is TRBJ2-1 and V is TRBV3-1 (or the pseudogene TRBV3-2); D gene unclear. With 7 bases removed from V and 13 bases from J, the gap between germline ends came to 17 bases. The CDR3 is made up of 12 amino acids. In germline, CDR1 is LGHDT, CDR2 YNNKEL (reference sequence). CDR3 sequence reads: CASTLTGRNQFF. The CDR3 DNA reads TGTGCCAGCACCCTAACCGGGCGTAACCAGTTCTTC.